The subject of this entry is one TCR beta chain. The repertoire was sequenced with immunoSEQ multiplex PCR; TCRdb's copy has only in-frame clones and lacks some. The table includes tens of thousands of clones, approximately 96% detected once. This entry is derived from a study of T cell clones after liver transplantation. Study-level background: Immunosuppression withdrawal was tried within 2 years after liver transplantation in this trial. At least one year of complete immunosuppression withdrawal without enzymes over twice normal defined tolerance. As an antigen-independent comparator, third-party-reactive TCRbeta sequences came from pre-transplant mixed lymphocyte reactions.

CDR1 and CDR2 (germline): SGHTA, FQGTGA. The CDR3 runs 16 residues. The V end lost 5 bases, the J end lost 3 bases, and 17 bases lay between the germline ends. Unstimulated PBMCs were sorted into CD3+CD4+ and CD3+CD8+ populations. This receptor was taken from a human patient who received a liver transplant. Some T cells may be supplied by the graft donor. Material: CD8+ T cells from blood, obtained 12 months after liver transplant. This chain uses TRBV7-3 with TRBJ2-1; D might be TRBD2 (5 bases). CDR3 loop: CASSPYGGEGYNEQFF. The CDR3 DNA sequence: TGTGCCAGCAGCCCGTATGGAGGAGAGGGCTACAATGAGCAGTTCTTC. The full variable domain, its missing parts supplied by reference TRBV7-3 and TRBJ2-1, is GAGVSQTPSNKVTEKGKYVELRCDPISGHTALYWYRQSLGQGPEFLIYFQGTGAADDSGLPNDRFFAVRPEGSVSTLKIQRTERGDSAVYLCASSPYGGEGYNEQFFGPGTRLTVL.